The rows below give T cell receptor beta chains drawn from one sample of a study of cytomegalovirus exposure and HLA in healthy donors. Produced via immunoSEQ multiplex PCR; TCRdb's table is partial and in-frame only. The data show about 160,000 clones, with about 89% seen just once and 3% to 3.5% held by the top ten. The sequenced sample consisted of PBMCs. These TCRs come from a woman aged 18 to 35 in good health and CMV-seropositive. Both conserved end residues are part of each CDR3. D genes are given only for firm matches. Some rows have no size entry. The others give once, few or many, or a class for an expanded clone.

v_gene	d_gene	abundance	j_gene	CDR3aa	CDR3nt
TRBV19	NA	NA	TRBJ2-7	CASSVAGASYEQYF	TGTGCCAGTAGTGTGGCAGGGGCCTCCTACGAGCAGTACTTC
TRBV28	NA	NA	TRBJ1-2	CASSLELRSGYTF	TGTGCCAGCAGTTTAGAACTAAGGTCGGGCTACACCTTC
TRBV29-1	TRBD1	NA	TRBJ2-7	CSVATGGEQYF	TGCAGCGTAGCGACAGGGGGCGAGCAGTACTTC
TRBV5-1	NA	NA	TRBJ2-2	CASSLARQPITGELFF	TGCGCCAGCAGCTTGGCGAGACAGCCCATCACCGGGGAGCTGTTTTTT
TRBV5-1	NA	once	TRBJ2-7	CASSLAGEQYF	TGCGCCAGCAGCTTGGCCGGGGAGCAGTACTTC
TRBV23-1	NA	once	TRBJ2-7	CASSPDRPRDYEQYF	TGCGCCAGCAGTCCAGACCGGCCCCGGGACTACGAGCAGTACTTC
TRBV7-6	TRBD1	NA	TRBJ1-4	CASSPARTGEKLFF	TGTGCCAGCAGCCCGGCCAGGACAGGGGAAAAACTGTTTTTT
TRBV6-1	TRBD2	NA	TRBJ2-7	CASNGGSFNEQYF	TGTGCCAGCAATGGCGGGAGTTTCAACGAGCAGTACTTC
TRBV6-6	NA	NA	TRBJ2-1	CASSYSRAGSNEQFF	TGTGCCAGCAGTTACTCGAGGGCGGGGTCCAATGAGCAGTTCTTC
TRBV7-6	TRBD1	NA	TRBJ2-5	CASSRDRVNRRTQYF	TGTGCCAGCAGTCGGGACAGGGTAAACCGGAGGACCCAGTACTTC
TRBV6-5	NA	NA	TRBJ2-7	CASWGPGSEQYF	TGTGCCAGCTGGGGCCCGGGTAGCGAGCAGTACTTC
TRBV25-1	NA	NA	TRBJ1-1	CASSESKPFPYAFF	TGTGCCAGCAGTGAATCTAAACCTTTTCCGTATGCTTTCTTT
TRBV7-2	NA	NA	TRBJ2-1	CASSLWGPGVGEQFF	TGTGCCAGCAGCTTATGGGGACCAGGGGTCGGTGAGCAGTTCTTC
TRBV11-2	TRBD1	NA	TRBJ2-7	CASSLPLGTDEQYF	TGTGCCAGCAGCCTCCCCCTGGGGACAGACGAGCAGTACTTC
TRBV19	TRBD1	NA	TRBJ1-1	CASSIPGGTGSEAFF	TGTGCCAGTAGTATACCTGGTGGGACAGGGTCTGAAGCTTTCTTT
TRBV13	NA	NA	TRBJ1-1	CASSREAEAFF	TGTGCCAGCAGCAGGGAGGCTGAAGCTTTCTTT
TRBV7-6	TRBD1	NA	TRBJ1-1	CASSARQGTRTEAFF	TGTGCCAGCAGCGCACGACAGGGAACAAGGACTGAAGCTTTCTTT
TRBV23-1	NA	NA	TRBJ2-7	CASTLEAYEQYF	TGCGCCAGCACATTGGAGGCCTACGAGCAGTACTTC
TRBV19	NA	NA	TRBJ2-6	CASRYSAFSGANVLTF	TGTGCCAGTCGGTACAGTGCATTCTCTGGGGCCAACGTCCTGACTTTC
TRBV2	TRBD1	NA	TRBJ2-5	CASRKDRGLQETQYF	TGTGCCAGCAGGAAGGACAGGGGACTCCAAGAGACCCAGTACTTC
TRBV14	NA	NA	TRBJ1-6	CASSQEARNSPLHF	TGTGCCAGCAGCCAAGAGGCCCGTAATTCACCCCTCCACTTT
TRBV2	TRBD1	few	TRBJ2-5	CASSGQGGQETQYF	TGTGCCAGCAGTGGACAGGGGGGTCAGGAGACCCAGTACTTC
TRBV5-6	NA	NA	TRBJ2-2	CASSLGWSPPPWRELFF	TGTGCCAGCAGCTTGGGATGGTCCCCCCCTCCTTGGCGGGAGCTGTTTTTT
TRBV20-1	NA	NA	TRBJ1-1	CSAIKNTEAFF	TGCAGTGCTATAAAGAACACTGAAGCTTTCTTT
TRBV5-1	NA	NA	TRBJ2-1	CASSFLNNEQFF	TGCGCCAGCAGCTTTCTAAACAATGAGCAGTTCTTC
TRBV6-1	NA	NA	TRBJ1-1	CASSEVQGKNTEAFF	TGTGCCAGCAGTGAAGTGCAGGGCAAGAACACTGAAGCTTTCTTT
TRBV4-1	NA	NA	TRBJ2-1	CASSQASYNEQFF	TGCGCCAGCAGCCAAGCCAGCTACAATGAGCAGTTCTTC
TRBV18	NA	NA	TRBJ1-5	CASSPGDIGRAQPQHF	TGTGCCAGCTCACCAGGGGACATAGGGAGGGCTCAGCCCCAGCATTTT